This entry is about one T cell receptor (beta chain). The antigen is not known. This specimen belongs to a study of cytomegalovirus exposure and HLA in healthy donors. Vbeta (60) and Jbeta (13) primers were used in the PCR. Repertoires were generated with immunoSEQ multiplex PCR, while TCRdb's copy carries only in-frame clones and drops some. The table records tens of thousands of clones, roughly nine tenths of them present only once. Germline V gene lookup returns CDR1 MDHEN and CDR2 SYDVKM. Trimming removed 4 bases from V and 4 bases from J; junction bases left unmatched: 3. The CDR3 has 13 amino acids. Findings and caveats of the study: Researchers counted 180 or so TCR beta chains as cytomegalovirus-associated. CMV serostatus alone was available as immune exposure information. Some segments of the V type, notably TRBV6-2 and TRBV6-3, were excluded as indistinguishable. Analyses of presence and absence presupposed an approximately uniform sequencing depth across donors.

This sequence originates from a woman between 40 and 50 years old in good health and CMV-seropositive. The sequenced sample was PBMCs. The rearrangement uses TRBV28 and TRBJ2-7, with 8 bases identical to TRBD2. The CDR3 region is CASSSSGGYEQYF. The CDR3 DNA sequence: TGTGCCAGCAGTTCAAGCGGGGGTTACGAGCAGTACTTC. Drawing the rest from reference TRBV28 and TRBJ2-7, the complete variable domain is DVKVTQSSRYLVKRTGEKVFLECVQDMDHENMFWYRQDPGLGLRLIYFSYDVKMKEKGDIPEGYSVSREKKERFSLILESASTNQTSMYLCASSSSGGYEQYFGPGTRLTVT.